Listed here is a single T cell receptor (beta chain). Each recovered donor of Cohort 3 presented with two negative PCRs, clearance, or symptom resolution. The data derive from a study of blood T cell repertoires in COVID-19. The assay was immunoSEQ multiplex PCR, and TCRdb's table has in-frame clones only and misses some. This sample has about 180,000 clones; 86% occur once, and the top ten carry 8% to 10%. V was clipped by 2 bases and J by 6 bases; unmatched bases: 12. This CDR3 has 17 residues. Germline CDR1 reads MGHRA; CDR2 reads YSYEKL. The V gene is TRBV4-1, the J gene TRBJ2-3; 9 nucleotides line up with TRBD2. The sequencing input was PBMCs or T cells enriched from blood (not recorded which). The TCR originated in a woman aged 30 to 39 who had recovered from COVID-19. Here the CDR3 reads CASSQILTSGLGDTQYF. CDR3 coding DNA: TGCGCCAGCAGCCAAATACTAACTAGCGGGCTGGGCGATACGCAGTATTTT.